The 7 T cell receptor beta chains listed next were all sequenced from one sample in a study of TIL therapy for anti-PD-1-resistant metastatic lung cancer. This was the immunoSEQ v3 assay. Using immunoSEQ multiplex PCR, the repertoire was profiled, and TCRdb retains in-frame clones only, with some absent. The sample yields about 10,000 clones, 55% to 60% seen once. As for time point: pre-treatment sample, taken before nivolumab and TIL therapy. Most excised metastases sampled were pleural nodules or supraclavicular lymph nodes. The sequencing here drew on tumor tissue, taken at baseline. The receptor set was obtained from a person between 30 and 80 years old with non-small cell lung cancer.

A word on this clone: A read error may account for a junction end that differs from germline. Within the sample, other DNA sequences also encode this same CDR3. The chain recombines TRBV5-1 with TRBJ1-3, with D tentatively TRBD1 (5 bases). The CDR3 is made up of 15 amino acids. Germline V CDR1 and CDR2: SGHRS, YFSETQ. The CDR3 nucleotides read TGCGCCAGCAGCCTAGGGGACGGCTCTGGAAATACCATATATTTT. Translated: CASSLGDGSGNTIYF. Looking up the rest from reference TRBV5-1 and TRBJ1-3 gives the full variable domain: KAGVTQTPRYLIKTRGQQVTLSCSPISGHRSVSWYQQTPGQGLQFLFEYFSETQRNKGNFPGRFSGRQFSNSRSEMNVSTLELGDSALYLCASSLGDGSGNTIYFGEGSWLTVV.

This clone was observed a few times. The rearrangement joins TRBV10-2 to TRBJ2-7; no reliable D call. The CDR3 length is 11 residues. V gave up 6 bases and J gave up 4 bases, with 7 bases separating them. Germline assignment: CDR1 WSHSY and CDR2 SAAADI. Written as DNA, the CDR3 is TGCGCCAGCAGCCTGACATACGAGCAGTACTTC. This encodes CASSLTYEQYF.

The chain carries TRBV5-1 and TRBJ2-2; 8 bases match TRBD2. The germline gives CDR1 SGHRS, CDR2 YFSETQ. Trimming cost V 7 bases and J 3 bases; bases outside gene matches: 8. The length of the CDR3 is 15 residues. CDR3 bases: TGCGCCAGCGGACCGGGACTAGGAGACACCGGGGAGCTGTTTTTT. It codes for CASGPGLGDTGELFF.

There are a few counts of this clone. V gene TRBV5-1 combines with J gene TRBJ2-6; perhaps TRBD1 as D (6 bases). Germline lookup yields CDR1 SGHRS and CDR2 YFSETQ. V lost 2 bases and J lost 2, with 8 bases in between. The CDR3 sequence is 15 residues long. The DNA for the CDR3 is TGCGCCAGCAGCTTACAGGGCGCTGGGGCCAACGTCCTGACTTTC. Encoded protein: CASSLQGAGANVLTF.

CDR3 coding DNA: TGTGCCAGCTCACCATCGGGGGGAGTGACCTACGAGCAGTACTTC. It codes for CASSPSGGVTYEQYF. The chain couples TRBV18 to TRBJ2-7, with TRBD2 identical over 7 bases. The CDR3 length is 15 residues. Trimming cost V 2 bases and J 2 bases; bases outside gene matches: 6. Per the germline V gene, CDR1 is KGHSH and CDR2 is LQKENI.

The rearrangement uses TRBV27 and TRBJ2-1, with D hard to call. Trimming cost V 3 bases and J 7 bases, with 7 bases left between them. CDR3 length: 12 residues. Germline lookup yields CDR1 MNHEY and CDR2 SMNVEV (reference sequence). The CDR3 loop reads CASSFKGNEQFF. The CDR3 region has the DNA TGTGCCAGCAGTTTTAAAGGAAATGAGCAGTTCTTC.

This clone was observed a few times. V is TRBV2 and J is TRBJ2-6; 7 bases line up with TRBD2. Per the germline V gene, CDR1 is SNHLY and CDR2 is FYNNEI. The CDR3 runs 14 residues. With 8 bases clipped from V and 0 bases from J, the junction kept 1 base outside the gene matches. This CDR3 reads CASGRDSGANVLTF. The CDR3 nucleotides are TGTGCCAGCGGGAGGGACTCTGGGGCCAACGTCCTGACTTTC.